One sample yielded the 4 T cell receptor beta chains listed below, sequenced in a study of T cell responses to AZD1222 COVID-19 vaccine. Libraries were prepared by immunoSEQ multiplex PCR; TCRdb keeps only in-frame clonotypes and omits some of them. The sample comprises 140,000 to 150,000 clones, more than 70% of which are singletons, and about 16% rests with the top ten. This specimen consisted of peripheral blood, obtained on day 0 of AZD1222 vaccination. The source is an adult in good health.

This chain links TRBV7-2 with TRBJ2-1, with 7 nucleotides matching TRBD2. Trimming took 8 bases from V and 9 from J; bases not matched to a gene: 16. Germline V CDR1 and CDR2: SGHTA, FQGNSA. This CDR3 contains 15 residues. The DNA for the CDR3 is TGTGCCAGCTTCACGGGGGGTCCCGTAAGAGGTGAGCAGTTCTTC. Its protein product is CASFTGGPVRGEQFF.

The chain couples TRBV19 to TRBJ2-5; no definite D call. The germline V gene has CDR1 LNHDA and CDR2 SQIVND (reference sequence). The CDR3 sequence is 13 residues long. Trimming took 3 bases from V and 4 from J, leaving 9 bases between them. The CDR3, as DNA: TGTGCCAGTAGTATCTGGGTCAGAGAGACCCAGTACTTC. Amino acid sequence: CASSIWVRETQYF.

The chain combines TRBV5-1 with TRBJ1-1; 7 bases line up with TRBD1. J gave up 0 bases and V 2 bases, and 4 bases lay outside the gene matches. This CDR3 is 15 amino acids long. Per germline, CDR1 SGHRS and CDR2 YFSETQ. CDR3 coding DNA: TGCGCCAGCAGCTTCTCGACAGGGATGAACACTGAAGCTTTCTTT. Encoded protein: CASSFSTGMNTEAFF.

The chain joins TRBV27 to TRBJ1-1, with D perhaps matching TRBD1 (5 bases). The CDR3 length is 14 residues. Trimming removed 6 bases from V and 9 bases from J, with 20 bases in between. Germline V gives CDR1 MNHEY, CDR2 SMNVEV (reference sequence). CDR3 in amino acids: CASSWAGLNGKAFF. CDR3 coding DNA: TGTGCCAGCAGCTGGGCAGGGCTAAACGGGAAAGCTTTCTTT.